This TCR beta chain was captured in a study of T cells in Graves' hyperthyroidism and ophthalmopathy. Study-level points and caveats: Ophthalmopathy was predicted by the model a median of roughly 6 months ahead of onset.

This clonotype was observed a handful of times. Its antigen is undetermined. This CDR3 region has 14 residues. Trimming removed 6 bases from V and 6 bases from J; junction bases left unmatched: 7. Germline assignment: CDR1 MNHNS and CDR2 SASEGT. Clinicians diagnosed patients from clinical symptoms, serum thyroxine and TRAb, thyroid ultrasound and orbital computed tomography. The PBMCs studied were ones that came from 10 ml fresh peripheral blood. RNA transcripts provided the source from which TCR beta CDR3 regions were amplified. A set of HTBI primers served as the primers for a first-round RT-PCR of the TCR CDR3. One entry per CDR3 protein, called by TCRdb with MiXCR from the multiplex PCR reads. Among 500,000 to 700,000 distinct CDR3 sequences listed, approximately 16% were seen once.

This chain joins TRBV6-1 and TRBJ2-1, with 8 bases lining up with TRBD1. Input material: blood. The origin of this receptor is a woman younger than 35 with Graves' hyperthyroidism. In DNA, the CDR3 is TGTGCCAGCAGAATTAGGACAGGGAGCAATGAGCAGTTCTTC. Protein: CASRIRTGSNEQFF.